Listed below are T cell receptor beta chains from one sample, sequenced in a study of regulatory T cells in long-lasting Graves disease. MiXCR, applied by TCRdb to the multiplex PCR reads, yields one record per CDR3 protein. The table has approximately 400,000 distinct CDR3 sequences, about a quarter seen once. Specimen: peripheral blood mononuclear cells (PBMCs), collected when the disease was refractory, from a patient treated with antithyroid drugs. These receptors all stem from a female donor with Graves disease. CDR3s include the opening cysteine and the closing phenylalanine or tryptophan. Fields, in order: J gene, D gene, V gene, clone size, CDR3 DNA, CDR3 protein. D genes are given only for firm matches. The size field is filled for only some rows; it gives once, few, many or a size class.

TRBJ2-7	NA	TRBV15	NA	TGTGCCACCAGCAGAGGAGAGACTAGTATCTACGAGCAGTACTTC	CATSRGETSIYEQYF
TRBJ2-7	NA	TRBV10-3	many	TGTGCCATCAGTGACTTAGTAGAACTGTACGAGCAGTACTTC	CAISDLVELYEQYF
TRBJ2-3	TRBD2	TRBV7-9	NA	TGTGCCAGCAGCTTATCAAGCGGGAGCAGGGCTGATACGCAGTATTTT	CASSLSSGSRADTQYF
TRBJ1-1	NA	TRBV3-1	few	TGTGCCAGCAGCCTCACCCGCGCGGTGAACACTGAAGCTTTCTTT	CASSLTRAVNTEAFF
TRBJ1-5	NA	TRBV18	NA	TGTGCCAGCTCACTCCAGGTTCCAGGGTCAGGCAATCAGCCCCAGCATTTT	CASSLQVPGSGNQPQHF
TRBJ2-7	NA	TRBV6-5	many	TGTGCCAGCAGTTACGTGACAGCTCCCTACGAGCAGTACTTC	CASSYVTAPYEQYF
TRBJ2-5	NA	TRBV11-2	once	TGTGCCAGCAGCTTAGATTGGCTAGCGGAGACCCAGTACTTC	CASSLDWLAETQYF
TRBJ2-7	NA	TRBV7-9	many	TGTGCCAGCAGCTTAGCGCGCGAGCAGTACTTC	CASSLAREQYF
TRBJ2-5	NA	TRBV10-3	few	TGTGCCACCATGGGGGTACAGGAGACCCAGTACTTC	CATMGVQETQYF
TRBJ2-5	NA	TRBV20-1	NA	TGCAGTGCTACTGAGTACGAGACCCAGTACTTC	CSATEYETQYF
TRBJ1-1	NA	TRBV5-5	few	TGTGCCAGCAGCTTGGCCAGCGGGTCTGAAGCTTTCTTT	CASSLASGSEAFF
TRBJ2-2	NA	TRBV28	NA	TGTGCCAGCAGAGCAGCGGCCGGGGAGCTGTTTTTT	CASRAAAGELFF
TRBJ2-2	NA	TRBV11-2	NA	TGTGCCAGCAGCTTCGGCTTCGGAATCCCCGGGGAGCTGTTTTTT	CASSFGFGIPGELFF
TRBJ2-7	NA	TRBV20-1	many	TGCAGTGCTAGAGATTACCCGGGACACTTCTCCTACGAGCAGTACTTC	CSARDYPGHFSYEQYF
TRBJ2-5	NA	TRBV11-3	many	TGTGCCAGCAGCCCTAAAGATCAAGAGACCCAGTACTTC	CASSPKDQETQYF
TRBJ1-4	NA	TRBV29-1	few	TGCAGCGTTGAAGAGCCCGATAATGAAAAACTGTTTTTT	CSVEEPDNEKLFF
TRBJ1-2	TRBD1	TRBV7-2	NA	TGTGCCAGCAGCTTAGAAAGGGACAGTGGCTATGGCTACACCTTC	CASSLERDSGYGYTF
TRBJ2-7	NA	TRBV6-2/TRBV6-3	many	TGTGCCAGCAGCCCTAGAGGCCTCTACGAGCAGTACTTC	CASSPRGLYEQYF
TRBJ1-2	NA	TRBV19	NA	TGTGCCAGTACTCTCGGCAGGGCTAACTATGGCTACACCTTC	CASTLGRANYGYTF
TRBJ2-7	NA	TRBV2	many	TGTGCCAGCGGTGAGTCAACCTACGAGCAGTACTTC	CASGESTYEQYF
TRBJ2-6	NA	TRBV7-9	few	TGTGCCAGCAGCTCGCCCACCTTCTCTGGGGCCAACGTCCTGACTTTC	CASSSPTFSGANVLTF
TRBJ1-5	NA	TRBV19	few	TGTGCCAGTAGTGAAATCAGGGACGGGGAACCCCAGCATTTT	CASSEIRDGEPQHF
TRBJ2-5	NA	TRBV7-6	NA	TGTGCCAGCTCCCTACGGGTAGGGACGGATGGGACCCAGTACTTC	CASSLRVGTDGTQYF
TRBJ2-1	TRBD1	TRBV30	NA	TGTGCCTGGAGTATCACAGGGGCCTACAATGAGCAGTTCTTC	CAWSITGAYNEQFF
TRBJ2-7	NA	TRBV27	many	TGTGCCAGCATTTTATCGAAAGGTCCTCTAGCGCCCTATGAATACGAGCAGTACTTC	CASILSKGPLAPYEYEQYF
TRBJ1-4	NA	TRBV11-2	many	TGTGCCAGCAGCTTAGGTCTCCAGTCCTCCGAAAAACTGTTTTTT	CASSLGLQSSEKLFF
TRBJ2-5	NA	TRBV5-1	NA	TGCGCCAGCAGCTTGGCTTCCTTCTTATCGGAGACCCAGTACTTC	CASSLASFLSETQYF
TRBJ2-5	TRBD1	TRBV6-5	NA	TGTGCCAGCAGTTACGGAGCAGGGGGAGAGACCCAGTACTTC	CASSYGAGGETQYF
TRBJ2-7	NA	TRBV5-5	NA	TGTGCCAGCAGCTTGGCCCGGCAGCTCTACGAGCAGTACTTC	CASSLARQLYEQYF
TRBJ1-5	NA	TRBV6-1	NA	TGTGCCAGCAGTGTCATAGGAACGGTTGACAATCAGCCCCAGCATTTT	CASSVIGTVDNQPQHF
TRBJ1-5	NA	TRBV6-9	NA	TGTGCCAGCAGTTTTTCGGTCGGTGGACGGAATAGCAATCAGCCCCAGCATTTT	CASSFSVGGRNSNQPQHF
TRBJ2-1	NA	TRBV5-1	many	TGCGCCAGCAGCTCGGCAGGGCATAATGAGCAGTTCTTC	CASSSAGHNEQFF
TRBJ2-7	TRBD2	TRBV20-1	NA	TGCAGTGCCCGAAACAGGGCGGGAGGTGTCCACGAGCAGTACTTC	CSARNRAGGVHEQYF
TRBJ1-4	NA	TRBV12-3/TRBV12-4	many	TGTGCCAGCAGTTTAATCGGCCAGGGAGGAGAAAAACTGTTTTTT	CASSLIGQGGEKLFF
TRBJ2-7	NA	TRBV20-1	many	TGCAGTGCTATCCGACCGACAAATGCTTACGAGCAGTACTTC	CSAIRPTNAYEQYF
TRBJ1-1	NA	TRBV2	many	TGTGCCAGCAGTGAATCCTTCCCCCGGAAGGCCACTGAAGCTTTCTTT	CASSESFPRKATEAFF
TRBJ1-6	NA	TRBV6-1	few	TGTGCCAGCACACCCGACGCCAGCTCCTATAATTCACCCCTCCACTTT	CASTPDASSYNSPLHF
TRBJ1-4	TRBD1	TRBV19	NA	TGTGCCAGTTCGCAGGGGGTTTCTGAAAAACTGTTTTTT	CASSQGVSEKLFF
TRBJ1-3	NA	TRBV7-2	NA	TGTGCCAGCAGCTTAGGGTTGGGGTGGGGGACCGGAAACACCATATATTTT	CASSLGLGWGTGNTIYF
TRBJ2-1	NA	TRBV18	few	TGTGCCAGCTCACCACCGTTCCCAGGTAACAATGAGCAGTTCTTC	CASSPPFPGNNEQFF
TRBJ1-2	TRBD1	TRBV27	many	TGTGCCAGCAGACAAGGGGACAGCCTTTATGGCTACACCTTC	CASRQGDSLYGYTF
TRBJ2-7	TRBD1	TRBV3-1	few	TGTGCCAGCAGCCAAGAGAGCACAGGGGGCGCGGGGGAGCAGTACTTC	CASSQESTGGAGEQYF
TRBJ2-7	TRBD2	TRBV5-1	NA	TGCGCCAGCAGCTTCAGCGGGAGGGTGGGCGAGCAGTACTTC	CASSFSGRVGEQYF
TRBJ2-7	TRBD1	TRBV5-1	NA	TGCGCCAGCAGCAGTCGACCTGACAGGGTCCTCTCCTACGAGCAGTACTTC	CASSSRPDRVLSYEQYF
TRBJ2-7	TRBD2	TRBV20-1	NA	TGCAGTGCAAAAAGCGGGGAAGGGTTTTACGAGCAGTACTTC	CSAKSGEGFYEQYF
TRBJ1-1	NA	TRBV4-1	NA	TGCGCCAGCAGCCAGAGACAGTTGAACACTGAAGCTTTCTTT	CASSQRQLNTEAFF
TRBJ1-1	NA	TRBV5-1	few	TGCGCCAGCAGCTCGGACTCGGGGGGGATGAACACTGAAGCTTTCTTT	CASSSDSGGMNTEAFF
TRBJ1-2	NA	TRBV30	few	TGTGCCTGGCAGGCCTCAAGCCGGTCCTTCTTTGGCTACACCTTC	CAWQASSRSFFGYTF
TRBJ1-5	NA	TRBV12-3/TRBV12-4	many	TGTGCCAGCAGTTTTGTTGCAGGGACCGATCAGCCCCAGCATTTT	CASSFVAGTDQPQHF